The 3 T cell receptor beta chains listed next were all sequenced from one sample in a study of control samples from healthy donors and cancer patients. TCRdb's table, derived via immunoSEQ multiplex PCR, lists solely in-frame clones and lacks some. Among approximately 28,000 clones, about nine tenths were seen once, and the ten largest hold approximately 12%. The sequenced sample was PBMCs. The receptors stem from a man over 45 with lung cancer.

The CDR3 region has the DNA TGTGCCACCAGCGGTCGACACGGGGCCAAGGTCGGCAATCAGCCCCAGCATTTT. It codes for CATSGRHGAKVGNQPQHF. V usage is TRBV15 and J usage is TRBJ1-5, with D possibly TRBD1 on 5 matching bases. Between the trimmed V and J ends, which lost 5 bases and 2 bases, there was a span of 22 bases. CDR3 length: 18 amino acids. Germline V gives CDR1 LNHNV, CDR2 YYDKDF (reference sequence).

In this sample, this clone turned up once. The chain joins TRBV24-1 to TRBJ2-5, with TRBD1 identical over 7 bases. This CDR3 is 16 amino acids long. The ends lost 4 bases at V and 5 bases at J; junction bases unmatched: 12. CDR1 is KGHDR, CDR2 SFDVKD, per germline. The CDR3 DNA reads as TGTGCCACCAGTGACTCCCAGATGGACAGGATGGAGACCCAGTACTTC. It is translated as CATSDSQMDRMETQYF.

This clone appeared once. The rearrangement links TRBV4-1 to TRBJ2-7; TRBD1 might be the D (6 bases). Trimming shortened V by 5 bases and J by 3 bases, and 11 bases separated the two germline ends. This CDR3 is 13 amino acids long. Per germline, CDR1 MGHRA and CDR2 YSYEKL. The CDR3 coding sequence is TGCGCCAGCAGCTCCGAAGGGGGCTACGAGCAGTACTTC. Translation: CASSSEGGYEQYF.